This TCR beta chain was captured by sequencing in a study of cytomegalovirus exposure and HLA in healthy donors. General study findings and limits: In an earlier analysis, productive rearrangement rates for most beta V segments clustered near 87% or 30%.

Note on this clone: The antigen remains unidentified.

CDR3 size: 16 residues. J was trimmed by 3 bases and V by 0 bases; bases with no gene match: 9. Germline CDR1 reads SGHRS; CDR2 reads YFSETQ. PCR amplification relied on 60 Vbeta primers (plus 13 Jbeta primers). Generated by immunoSEQ multiplex PCR, the TCRdb table keeps only in-frame clones and is missing some. The data hold about 180,000 clones, with 75% to 80% observed a single time. Sequenced input: PBMCs. The chain links TRBV5-1 to TRBJ2-7; 7 bases align to TRBD1. The receptor was isolated from a man in his forties in good health and CMV-seropositive. CDR3 nucleotides: TGCGCCAGCAGCTTGGCCGTTTCCCCAGGGGGCTACGAGCAGTACTTC. Translated: CASSLAVSPGGYEQYF. The full variable domain, its missing parts supplied by reference TRBV5-1 and TRBJ2-7, is KAGVTQTPRYLIKTRGQQVTLSCSPISGHRSVSWYQQTPGQGLQFLFEYFSETQRNKGNFPGRFSGRQFSNSRSEMNVSTLELGDSALYLCASSLAVSPGGYEQYFGPGTRLTVT.